This T cell receptor (beta chain) comes out of a study of blood T cell repertoires in COVID-19. Study background: Donors in the United States, Italy and Spain gave samples during acute or convalescent COVID-19.

Original handling: Amplification with reference gene primers provided the estimates of nucleated cell counts. Generated by immunoSEQ multiplex PCR, the TCRdb table keeps only in-frame clones and is missing some. The V and J calls and clone size are taken from that table; D and trimming were inferred from the DNA. The table lists about 200,000 clones, 80% of them singletons. Trimming cost V 5 bases and J 9 bases; bases outside gene matches: 8. Per germline, CDR1 SGHRS and CDR2 YFSETQ. The CDR3 is 13 amino acids. Sequenced: peripheral blood. The TCR was taken from a woman in her sixties or seventies with acute or convalescent COVID-19. V and J are TRBV5-1 and TRBJ2-7, with 10 bases identical to TRBD1. The CDR3 sequence: CASRTKGTGVQYF. The CDR3 coding sequence is TGCGCCAGCAGGACGAAGGGGACAGGGGTGCAGTACTTC.